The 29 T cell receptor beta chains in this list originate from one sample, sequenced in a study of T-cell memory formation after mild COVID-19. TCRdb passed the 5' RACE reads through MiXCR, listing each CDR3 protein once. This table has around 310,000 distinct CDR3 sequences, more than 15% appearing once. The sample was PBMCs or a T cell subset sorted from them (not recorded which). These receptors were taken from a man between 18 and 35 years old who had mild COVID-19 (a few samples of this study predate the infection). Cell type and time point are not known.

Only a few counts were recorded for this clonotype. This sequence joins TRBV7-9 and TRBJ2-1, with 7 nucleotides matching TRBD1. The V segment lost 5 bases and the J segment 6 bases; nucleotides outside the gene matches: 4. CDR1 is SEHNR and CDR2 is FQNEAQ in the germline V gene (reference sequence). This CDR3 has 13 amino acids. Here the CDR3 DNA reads TGTGCCAGCAGCCTCCGGGACAGCAATGAGCAGTTCTTC. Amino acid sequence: CASSLRDSNEQFF.

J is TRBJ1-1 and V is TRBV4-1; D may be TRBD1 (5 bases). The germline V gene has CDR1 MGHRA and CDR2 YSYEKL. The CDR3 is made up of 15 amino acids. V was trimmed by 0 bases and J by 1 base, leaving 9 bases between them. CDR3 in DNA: TGCGCCAGCAGCCAAGAAGGGGCTGGGAACACTGAAGCTTTCTTT. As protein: CASSQEGAGNTEAFF.

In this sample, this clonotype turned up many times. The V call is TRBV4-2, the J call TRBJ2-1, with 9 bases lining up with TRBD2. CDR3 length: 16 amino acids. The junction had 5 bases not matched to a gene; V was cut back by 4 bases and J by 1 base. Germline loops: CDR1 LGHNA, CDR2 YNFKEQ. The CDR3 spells CASSPPAGGSYNEQFF. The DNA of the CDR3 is TGTGCCAGCAGCCCTCCTGCGGGGGGGTCCTACAATGAGCAGTTCTTC.

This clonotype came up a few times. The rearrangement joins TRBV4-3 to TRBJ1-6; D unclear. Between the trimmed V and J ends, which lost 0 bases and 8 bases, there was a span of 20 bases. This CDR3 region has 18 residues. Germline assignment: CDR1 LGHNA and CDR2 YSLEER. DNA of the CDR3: TGCGCCAGCAGCCAAGAGCCCCGAGGCGGCGCCAGCCATTCACCCCTCCACTTT. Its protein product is CASSQEPRGGASHSPLHF.

The CDR3 loop is CASSSDSIDTQYF. The CDR3 bases are TGTGCCAGCAGTTCGGACAGTATCGATACGCAGTATTTT. The chain joins TRBV6-5 to TRBJ2-3, with D possibly TRBD1 on 6 matching bases. Trimming pared 4 bases from V and 6 bases from J, leaving 11 bases between. Germline lookup yields CDR1 MNHEY and CDR2 SVGAGI. This CDR3 contains 13 residues.

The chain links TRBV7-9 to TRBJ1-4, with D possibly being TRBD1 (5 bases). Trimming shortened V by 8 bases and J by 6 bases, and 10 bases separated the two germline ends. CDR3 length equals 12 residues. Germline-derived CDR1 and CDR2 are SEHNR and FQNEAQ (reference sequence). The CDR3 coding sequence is TGTGCCAGCGGGGCGGCGGATGAAAAACTGTTTTTT. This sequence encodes CASGAADEKLFF.

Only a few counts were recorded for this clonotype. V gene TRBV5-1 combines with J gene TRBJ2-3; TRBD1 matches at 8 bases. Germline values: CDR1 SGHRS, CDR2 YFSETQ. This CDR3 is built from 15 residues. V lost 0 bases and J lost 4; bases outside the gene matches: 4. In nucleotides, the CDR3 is TGCGCCAGCAGCTTGGCAGGGGGCAGGTCAGATACGCAGTATTTT. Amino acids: CASSLAGGRSDTQYF. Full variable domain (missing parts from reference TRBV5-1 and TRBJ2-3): KAGVTQTPRYLIKTRGQQVTLSCSPISGHRSVSWYQQTPGQGLQFLFEYFSETQRNKGNFPGRFSGRQFSNSRSEMNVSTLELGDSALYLCASSLAGGRSDTQYFGPGTRLTVL.

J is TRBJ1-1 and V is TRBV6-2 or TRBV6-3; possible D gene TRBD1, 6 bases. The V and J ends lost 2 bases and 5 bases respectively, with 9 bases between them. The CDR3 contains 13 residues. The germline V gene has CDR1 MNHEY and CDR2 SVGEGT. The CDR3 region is CASSYLGGTEAFF. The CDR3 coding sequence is TGTGCCAGCAGTTACCTAGGGGGAACTGAAGCTTTCTTT.

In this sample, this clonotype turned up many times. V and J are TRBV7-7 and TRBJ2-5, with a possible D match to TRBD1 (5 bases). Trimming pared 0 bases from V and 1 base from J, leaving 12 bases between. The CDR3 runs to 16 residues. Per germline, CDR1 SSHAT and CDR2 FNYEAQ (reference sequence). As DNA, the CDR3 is TGTGCCAGCAGCTTAGCGCCAACAGGCTCCCAAGAGACCCAGTACTTC. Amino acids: CASSLAPTGSQETQYF.

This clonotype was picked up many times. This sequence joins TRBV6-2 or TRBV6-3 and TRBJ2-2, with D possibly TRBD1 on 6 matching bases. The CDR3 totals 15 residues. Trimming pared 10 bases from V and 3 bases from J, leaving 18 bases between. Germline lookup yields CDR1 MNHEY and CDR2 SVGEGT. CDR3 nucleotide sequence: TGTGCCATCCAAAGAACGGACAGAGACACCGGGGAGCTGTTTTTT. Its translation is CAIQRTDRDTGELFF.

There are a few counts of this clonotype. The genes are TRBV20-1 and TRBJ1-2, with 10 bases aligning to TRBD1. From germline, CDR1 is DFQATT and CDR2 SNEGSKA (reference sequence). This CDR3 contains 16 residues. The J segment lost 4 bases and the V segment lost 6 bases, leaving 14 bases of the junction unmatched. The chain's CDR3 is CSAGTGVGRVLYGYTF. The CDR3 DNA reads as TGCAGTGCCGGGACAGGGGTGGGTCGGGTCCTCTATGGCTACACCTTC.

CDR3 DNA: TGTGCCAGCAGCTTAGGGCTGAGCAATGAGCAGTTCTTC. Its protein product is CASSLGLSNEQFF. The V call is TRBV11-2, the J call TRBJ2-1; D remains unclear. The germline gives CDR1 SGHAT, CDR2 FQNNGV. This CDR3 has 13 amino acids. Trimming shortened V by 1 base and J by 6 bases, and 7 bases separated the two germline ends. Full variable domain (outside the CDR3, taken from reference TRBV11-2 and TRBJ2-1): EAGVAQSPRYKIIEKRQSVAFWCNPISGHATLYWYQQILGQGPKLLIQFQNNGVVDDSQLPKDRFSAERLKGVDSTLKIQPAKLEDSAVYLCASSLGLSNEQFFGPGTRLTVL.

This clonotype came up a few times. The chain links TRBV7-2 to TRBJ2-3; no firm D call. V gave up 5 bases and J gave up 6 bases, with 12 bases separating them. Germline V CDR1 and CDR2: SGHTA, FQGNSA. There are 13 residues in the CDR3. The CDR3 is CASSQIPADTQYF. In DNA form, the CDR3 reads TGTGCCAGCAGCCAGATCCCGGCGGATACGCAGTATTTT.

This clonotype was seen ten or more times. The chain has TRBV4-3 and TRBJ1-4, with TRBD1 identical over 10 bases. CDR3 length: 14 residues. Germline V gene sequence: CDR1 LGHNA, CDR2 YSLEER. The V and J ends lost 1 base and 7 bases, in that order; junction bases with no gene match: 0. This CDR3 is CASSQGDRGEKLFF. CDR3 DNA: TGCGCCAGCAGCCAAGGGGACAGGGGTGAAAAACTGTTTTTT.

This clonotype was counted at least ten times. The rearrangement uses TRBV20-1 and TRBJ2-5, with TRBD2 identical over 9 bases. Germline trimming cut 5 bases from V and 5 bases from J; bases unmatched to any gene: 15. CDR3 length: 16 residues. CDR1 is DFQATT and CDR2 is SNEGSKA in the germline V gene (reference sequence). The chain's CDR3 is CSAVPEVAGELETQYF. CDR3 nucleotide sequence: TGCAGTGCTGTTCCCGAGGTAGCGGGGGAGTTGGAGACCCAGTACTTC.

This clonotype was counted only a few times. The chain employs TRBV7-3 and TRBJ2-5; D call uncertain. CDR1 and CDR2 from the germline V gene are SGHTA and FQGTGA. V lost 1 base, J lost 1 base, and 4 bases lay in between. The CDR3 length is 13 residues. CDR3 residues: CASSLMPQETQYF. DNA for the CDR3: TGTGCCAGCAGCTTAATGCCCCAAGAGACCCAGTACTTC.

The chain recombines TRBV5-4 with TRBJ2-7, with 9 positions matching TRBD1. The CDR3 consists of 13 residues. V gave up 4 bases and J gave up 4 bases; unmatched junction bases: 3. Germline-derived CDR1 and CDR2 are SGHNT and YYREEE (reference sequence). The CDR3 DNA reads TGTGCCAGCAGCACGGACAGGGGATACGAGCAGTACGTC. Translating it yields CASSTDRGYEQYV.

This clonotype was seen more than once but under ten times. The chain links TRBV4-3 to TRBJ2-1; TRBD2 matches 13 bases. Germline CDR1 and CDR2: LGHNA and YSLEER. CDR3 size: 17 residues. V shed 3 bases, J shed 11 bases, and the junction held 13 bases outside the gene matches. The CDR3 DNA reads TGCGCCAGCAGCCACCTCAGACTAGCGGGGGGCACTATCCAGCAGTTCTTC. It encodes CASSHLRLAGGTIQQFF.

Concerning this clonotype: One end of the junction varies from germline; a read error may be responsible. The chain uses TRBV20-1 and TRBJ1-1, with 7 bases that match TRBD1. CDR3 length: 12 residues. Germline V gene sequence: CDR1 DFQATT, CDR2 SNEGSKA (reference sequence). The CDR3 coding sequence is TGCAGTGCTAAAGGGGGCGCCGCCAAGAGGTACTTT. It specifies CSAKGGAAKRYF.

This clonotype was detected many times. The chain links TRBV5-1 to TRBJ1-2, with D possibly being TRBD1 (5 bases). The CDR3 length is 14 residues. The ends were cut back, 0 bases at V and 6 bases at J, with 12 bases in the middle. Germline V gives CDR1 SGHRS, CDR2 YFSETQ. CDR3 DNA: TGCGCCAGCAGCTTGGGGGGGGAGGGCCATGGCTACACCTTC. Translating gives CASSLGGEGHGYTF.

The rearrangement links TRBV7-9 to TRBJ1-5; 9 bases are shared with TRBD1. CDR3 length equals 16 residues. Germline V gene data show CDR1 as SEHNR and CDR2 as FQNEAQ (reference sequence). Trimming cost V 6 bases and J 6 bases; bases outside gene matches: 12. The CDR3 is CASRVRQGVVRQPQHF. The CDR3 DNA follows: TGTGCCAGCAGAGTACGACAGGGGGTTGTTCGTCAGCCCCAGCATTTT.

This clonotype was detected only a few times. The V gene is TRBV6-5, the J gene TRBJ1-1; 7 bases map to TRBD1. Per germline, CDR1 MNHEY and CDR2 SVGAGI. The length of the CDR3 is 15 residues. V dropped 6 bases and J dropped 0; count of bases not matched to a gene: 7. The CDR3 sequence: CASRTTGTVNTEAFF. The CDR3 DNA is TGTGCCAGCAGGACCACCGGGACAGTGAACACTGAAGCTTTCTTT.

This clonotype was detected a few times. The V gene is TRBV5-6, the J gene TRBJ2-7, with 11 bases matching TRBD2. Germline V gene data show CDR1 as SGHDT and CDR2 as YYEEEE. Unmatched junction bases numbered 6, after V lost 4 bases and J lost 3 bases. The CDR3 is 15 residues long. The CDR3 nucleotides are TGTGCCAGCAGCCGGACCGGGACTAGCGGCTACGAGCAGTACGTC. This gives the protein CASSRTGTSGYEQYV.

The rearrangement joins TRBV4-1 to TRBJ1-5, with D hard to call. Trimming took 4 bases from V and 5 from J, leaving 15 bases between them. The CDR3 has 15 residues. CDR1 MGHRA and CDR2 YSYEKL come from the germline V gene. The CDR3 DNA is TGCGCCAGCAGCCGATCCGGGTCTCCATATCAGCCCCAGCATTTT. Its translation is CASSRSGSPYQPQHF.

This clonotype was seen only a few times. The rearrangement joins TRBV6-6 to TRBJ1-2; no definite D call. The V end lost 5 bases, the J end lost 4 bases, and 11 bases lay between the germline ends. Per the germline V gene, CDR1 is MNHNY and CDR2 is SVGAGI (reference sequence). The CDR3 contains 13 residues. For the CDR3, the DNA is TGTGCCAGCAGTCCGGAAGGCGTCTATGGCTACACCTTC. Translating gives CASSPEGVYGYTF.

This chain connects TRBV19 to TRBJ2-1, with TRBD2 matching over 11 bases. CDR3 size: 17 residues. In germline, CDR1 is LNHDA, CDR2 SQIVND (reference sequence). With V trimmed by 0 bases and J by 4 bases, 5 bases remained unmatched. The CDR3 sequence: CASSIEGLAGGYNEQFF. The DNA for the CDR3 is TGTGCCAGTAGTATAGAGGGCCTAGCGGGGGGATACAATGAGCAGTTCTTC.

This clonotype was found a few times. Here the CDR3 reads CSAKGPIAGGSDTQYF. CDR3 coding DNA: TGCAGTGCCAAGGGCCCCATAGCGGGGGGCTCAGATACGCAGTATTTT. The chain is built from TRBV20-1 and TRBJ2-3; TRBD2 aligns across 10 bases. With 6 bases clipped from V and 4 bases from J, the junction kept 13 bases outside the gene matches. CDR1 is DFQATT and CDR2 is SNEGSKA in the germline V gene (reference sequence). The CDR3 sequence is 16 residues long.

CDR3 in amino acids: CASSYLPTGNQETQYF. DNA for the CDR3: TGTGCCAGCAGTTACCTCCCGACAGGGAACCAAGAGACCCAGTACTTC. The genes are TRBV6-2 or TRBV6-3 and TRBJ2-5, with TRBD1 matching 7 bases. The CDR3 has 16 amino acids. V was pared by 2 bases and J by 0 bases, with 6 bases of the junction left unmatched. Germline-derived CDR1 and CDR2 are MNHEY and SVGEGT.

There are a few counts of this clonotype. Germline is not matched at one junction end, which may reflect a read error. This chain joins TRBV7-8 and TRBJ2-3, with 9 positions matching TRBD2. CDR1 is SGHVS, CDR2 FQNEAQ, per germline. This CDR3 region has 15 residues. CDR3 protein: CASTLAGERADTQYF. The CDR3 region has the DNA TGTGCCAGCACCTTAGCGGGGGAAAGGGCAGATACGCAGTATTTT. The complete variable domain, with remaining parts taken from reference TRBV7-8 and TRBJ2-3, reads GAGVSQSPRYKVAKRGQDVALRCDPISGHVSLFWYQQALGQGPEFLTYFQNEAQLDKSGLPSDRFFAERPEGSVSTLKIQRTQQEDSAVYLCASTLAGERADTQYFGPGTRLTVL.